The entry below describes one T cell receptor beta chain. Its target is unknown. This record comes from a study of human T cells and chemical hapten exposure. Study summary: The cohort included alopecia areata under or over 50% scalp, totalis and universalis.

Broader study findings: Expanded TCRs grouped into significantly more large CDR3 similarity clusters than controls produced. No shift was seen in TCRs above 1 in 1000 frequency with DPC sensitization.

Using its own MiXCR run on the RACE reads, TCRdb lists one record per CDR3 protein. The data contain 150,000 to 200,000 distinct CDR3 sequences, 14% of them singletons. Regarding time point: patch test 1, 2 weeks after DPC sensitization. As to treatment: therapeutic diphenylcyclopropenone sensitization with weekly scalp DPC. Sequences were derived from whole blood, sampled in connection with sensitization to the hapten diphenylcyclopropenone (DPC). The receptor comes from a woman aged 25 to 39 with alopecia areata. Some clones in this sample may be carry-over from other donors' samples.

The CDR3 nucleotides read TGCGCCAGCAGGGATCGGACAGGGGGTTACGAGCAGTACTTC. Amino acid sequence: CASRDRTGGYEQYF. The chain links TRBV10-2 to TRBJ2-7; TRBD1 matches 10 bases. The germline V gene encodes CDR1 WSHSY and CDR2 SAAADI. CDR3 length: 14 residues. Unmatched junction bases numbered 6, after V lost 6 bases and J lost 4 bases.